The 4 T cell receptor beta chains in this list originate from one sample, sequenced in a study of shared clonotypes between healthy human individuals. The method was immunoSEQ multiplex PCR; TCRdb's version includes in-frame clones alone and lacks a portion of them. The top ten hold roughly 0.36% of the sample, which has 2 million to 3 million clones, over 85% seen once. Sequencing used naive CD4+ T cells from PBMCs. Subset described: CD45RA+ positively selected. The receptors come from a man aged 18 to 35 in good health. Some clones in this sample may be carry-over from other donors' samples.

CDR3 coding DNA: TGTGCCAGCGGGTCTAGTGGGAAGACCGGGGAGCTGTTTTTT. Translating gives CASGSSGKTGELFF. The rearrangement joins TRBV6-5 to TRBJ2-2; no definite D call. This CDR3 has 14 amino acids. CDR1 and CDR2 from the germline V gene are MNHEY and SVGAGI. V gave up 8 bases and J gave up 5 bases, with 15 bases separating them.

This rearrangement joins TRBV18 to TRBJ1-2, with D possibly TRBD1 on 5 matching bases. CDR1 is KGHSH, CDR2 LQKENI, per germline. The CDR3 loop spans 13 amino acids. V lost 3 bases and J 4 bases, leaving 9 bases between the germline ends. The CDR3 DNA reads as TGTGCCAGCTCACCCGGGGGAGGCTATGGCTACACCTTC. Encoded protein: CASSPGGGYGYTF.

The V and J genes are TRBV25-1 and TRBJ1-3; the D gene is possibly TRBD1 (6 bases). The CDR3 consists of 15 residues. Looked up from germline, CDR1 is MGHDK and CDR2 is SYGVNS. V was trimmed by 6 bases and J by 2 bases, leaving 14 bases between them. CDR3 DNA sequence: TGTGCCAGCAGGGGGGTCGGGGGCACTGGAAACACCATATATTTT. Encoded protein: CASRGVGGTGNTIYF.

This chain links TRBV5-4 with TRBJ1-4; D remains ambiguous. Germline CDR1 and CDR2: SGHNT and YYREEE (reference sequence). The V end was cut by 3 bases, the J end by 10 bases, with 7 bases between. The CDR3 spans 11 residues. The CDR3 DNA is TGTGCCAGCAGCTCCGGAGGAAAACTGTTTTTT. Protein: CASSSGGKLFF.